This section outlines one T cell receptor (beta chain) sequence together with its context. The antigen remains unidentified. The use of a sample-barcoded 5' primer and a J-beta primer mix characterized a second PCR of roughly 6 to 12 cycles. Each cDNA molecule, via a template-switch adaptor with 12 random nucleotides, was tagged. From the 5' RACE reads, TCRdb called clonotypes with MiXCR, one entry per CDR3 protein. This table has hundreds of thousands of distinct CDR3 sequences, roughly 25% appearing once. This entry is derived from a study of blood T cells in healthy people across ages. The CDR3 has 14 amino acids. Trimming took 6 bases from V and 3 from J; bases not matched to a gene: 2. Germline V gene data show CDR1 as LGHDT and CDR2 as YNNKEL (reference sequence). Study results and limitations: Roughly linear declines in TCR beta diversity per million T cells occurred with age.

In addition, the sample was reused for a study of T cells of mothers and their children. That study reports: Input to cDNA synthesis comprised all extracted RNA, at a ratio of around 1.6 ug per 15 ul. An overlap that was slightly higher, though non-significant, was seen in related mother-child pairs versus unrelated pairs.

The V call is TRBV3-1, the J call TRBJ2-1, with TRBD1 matching over 10 bases. This sequence originates from a boy aged 5 to 17 in good health. Sequenced sample: blood. In DNA, the CDR3 is TGTGCCAGCAGACGGACAGGGGGCTACAATGAGCAGTTCTTC. This gives the protein CASRRTGGYNEQFF.